Shown below are 7 T cell receptor beta chains from a single sample sequenced in a study of T-cell reconstitution after alpha-beta-depleted transplantation in children (dated by TCRdb to about 2016). Library preparation used PCR. Reads for this sample came from an Illumina HiSeq 2500. To normalize quantification of the TCRbeta repertoire, the TCR libraries were built with molecular barcoding that relied on unique molecular identifiers. TCRdb took the public reads, trimmed them with fastp at Q25, ran MiXCR for clone calling and kept in-frame beta chains. When rows share a CDR3 protein, they turn into one entry using the most common DNA and genes. This sample gives 700,000 to 950,000 distinct CDR3 sequences in total; around 17% of them show up just once. The ten most abundant clones make up roughly 5% of the sample. Taken with the paper, the label for treatment or condition translates to: allogeneic hematopoietic cell transplantation with graft depleted of TCRalphabeta T cells and CD19 B cells.

Sequencing was performed on PBMCs, mostly from graft donor cells, taken 360 days after TCRalphabeta/CD19-depleted stem cell transplant. The receptors originated from a male patient aged 10 to 17 who had a stem cell transplant for acute lymphoblastic leukemia, so the T cells may come from the graft donor.

In its sample, this clonotype was seen a few times. V gene TRBV6-5 combines with J gene TRBJ1-4; D is uncertain. Germline V gives CDR1 MNHEY, CDR2 SVGAGI. This CDR3 has 16 amino acids. The V end lost 0 bases, the J end lost 0 bases, and 8 bases lay between the germline ends. The CDR3 is CASSYSIDSTNEKLFF. Written as DNA, the CDR3 is TGTGCCAGCAGTTACTCCATCGATTCAACTAATGAAAAACTGTTTTTT.

This clonotype was counted ten times or more. The rearrangement links TRBV10-3 to TRBJ2-5; the D is unclear. This CDR3 comprises 14 residues. V was cut by 8 bases and J by 5 bases, with 18 bases left in between. CDR1 ENHRY and CDR2 SYGVKD come from the germline V gene. The CDR3 protein is CAIRLSNRAETQYF. The CDR3 DNA follows: TGTGCCATCCGACTTTCTAATCGCGCGGAGACCCAGTACTTC.

The rearrangement uses TRBV7-9 and TRBJ2-7, with 8 positions matching TRBD2. The V gene end was trimmed by 1 base and the J gene end by 4 bases; junction bases not matched to a gene: 12. CDR1 is SEHNR and CDR2 is FQNEAQ in the germline V gene (reference sequence). CDR3 length: 17 amino acids. CDR3 in DNA: TGTGCCAGCAGCTTAGAAGGGAGCGGGAGTCCAGGGTACGAGCAGTACTTC. This gives the protein CASSLEGSGSPGYEQYF.

This clonotype has a handful of counts. The J gene is TRBJ2-6, the V gene TRBV18; 7 bases are a match to TRBD1. Germline V gene lookup returns CDR1 KGHSH and CDR2 LQKENI. The J segment lost 11 bases and the V segment lost 4 bases, leaving 8 bases of the junction unmatched. The CDR3 totals 14 residues. The CDR3 DNA reads TGTGCCAGCTCACGTCCCGGGACAGTAGACGTCCTGACTTTC. Encoded protein: CASSRPGTVDVLTF. Full variable domain (missing parts from reference TRBV18 and TRBJ2-6): NAGVMQNPRHLVRRRGQEARLRCSPMKGHSHVYWYRQLPEEGLKFMVYLQKENIIDESGMPKERFSAEFPKEGPSILRIQQVVRGDSAAYFCASSRPGTVDVLTFGAGSRLTVL.

The rearrangement joins TRBV11-2 to TRBJ2-1; D gene uncertain. V shed 1 base and J shed 4 bases, with 11 bases lying between them. This CDR3 spans 15 amino acids. Germline assignment: CDR1 SGHAT and CDR2 FQNNGV. CDR3 nucleotides: TGTGCCAGCAGCTTAGCCCGGGTAAATTACAATGAGCAGTTCTTC. It encodes CASSLARVNYNEQFF.

Many counts were recorded for this clonotype. The chain has TRBV11-2 and TRBJ2-3; TRBD1 aligns across 9 bases. The CDR3 loop spans 15 amino acids. The V and J ends lost 1 base and 4 bases, in that order; junction bases with no gene match: 3. Germline V CDR1 and CDR2: SGHAT, FQNNGV. CDR3 coding DNA: TGTGCCAGCAGCTTAGGGGACAGGGACGCAGATACGCAGTATTTT. It is translated as CASSLGDRDADTQYF.

This chain links TRBV11-2 with TRBJ2-2; TRBD2 matches 10 bases. The germline V gene has CDR1 SGHAT and CDR2 FQNNGV. Germline trimming cut 5 bases from V and 5 bases from J; bases unmatched to any gene: 23. This CDR3 region has 21 residues. The CDR3: CASSPRPPWRAGGPETGELFF. The DNA for the CDR3 is TGTGCCAGCAGCCCTCGGCCCCCGTGGCGAGCGGGAGGGCCCGAGACCGGGGAGCTGTTTTTT.